This TCR beta chain was recorded in a study of blood T cell repertoires in COVID-19. Here immunoSEQ multiplex PCR was the method, and the copy in TCRdb shows in-frame clones only, minus some. The sample shows 250,000 to 350,000 clones, more than 75% of them seen only once. Germline V gene data show CDR1 as SQVTM and CDR2 as ANQGSEA. This CDR3 has 11 residues. V shed 6 bases and J shed 0 bases, with 5 bases lying between them. Material: peripheral blood. The sequence came from a woman in her forties or fifties with active or convalescent COVID-19. The chain employs TRBV29-1 and TRBJ2-5; D is uncertain. CDR3 sequence reads: CSVLYQETQYF. The CDR3 DNA reads as TGCAGCGTCCTGTACCAAGAGACCCAGTACTTC. The whole variable domain, filled in from reference TRBV29-1 and TRBJ2-5, reads SAVISQKPSRDICQRGTSLTIQCQVDSQVTMMFWYRQQPGQSLTLIATANQGSEATYESGFVIDKFPISRPNLTFSTLTVSNMSPEDSSIYLCSVLYQETQYFGPGTRLLVL.